The 25 T cell receptor beta chains reported below all come from one sample, sequenced in a study of T-cell memory formation after mild COVID-19. TCRdb reprocessed the 5' RACE reads with MiXCR, giving one entry per CDR3 protein. The sample contains roughly 400,000 distinct CDR3 sequences, roughly 18% of which appear only once. The specimen sequenced was PBMCs or a T cell subset sorted from them (not recorded which). The receptors here all came from a man aged 18 to 29 who had mild COVID-19 (a few samples of this study predate the infection). Cell type and time point are not known.

This clonotype has ten or more counts. This sequence joins TRBV12-3 or TRBV12-4 and TRBJ2-1; tentatively, D is TRBD2 (5 bases). The CDR3 loop spans 14 amino acids. With 3 bases removed from V and 10 bases from J, the gap between germline ends came to 16 bases. CDR3 residues: CASSFSGLVREQFF. CDR3 coding DNA: TGTGCCAGCAGTTTCTCGGGGTTAGTCAGGGAGCAGTTCTTC.

The rearrangement joins TRBV25-1 to TRBJ2-1; the match to TRBD1 covers 7 bases. V lost 10 bases, J lost 0 bases, and 3 bases stayed unmatched. Germline CDR1 and CDR2: MGHDK and SYGVNS. The CDR3 has 13 residues. CDR3 nucleotide sequence: TGTGCCACCCGACAGGGCTCCTACAATGAGCAGTTCTTC. Translated: CATRQGSYNEQFF.

This clonotype has a count of ten or more. The chain recombines TRBV4-3 with TRBJ1-2; possibly TRBD1 for D (5 bases). V lost 1 base, J lost 10 bases, and 7 bases lay in between. In germline, CDR1 is LGHNA, CDR2 YSLEER. CDR3 size: 11 residues. CDR3 sequence reads: CASSQGRAYTF. For the CDR3, the DNA is TGCGCCAGCAGCCAAGGCAGGGCCTACACCTTC.

The rearrangement links TRBV4-3 to TRBJ2-3; D is uncertain. The V and J ends lost 3 bases and 1 base respectively, with 8 bases between them. CDR3 size: 14 residues. Germline CDR1 and CDR2: LGHNA and YSLEER. The CDR3 sequence: CASSQVPGTDTQYF. Written as DNA, the CDR3 is TGCGCCAGCAGCCAGGTGCCGGGCACAGATACGCAGTATTTT.

The genes are TRBV3-1 and TRBJ2-7; tentatively, D is TRBD1 (5 bases). The CDR3 is made up of 14 amino acids. Trimming took 4 bases from V and 1 from J, leaving 11 bases between them. Per germline, CDR1 LGHDT and CDR2 YNNKEL (reference sequence). CDR3: CASSPQRGSYEQYF. The CDR3 DNA reads TGTGCCAGCAGCCCCCAAAGGGGTTCCTACGAGCAGTACTTC.

The chain couples TRBV7-2 to TRBJ2-5, with D possibly matching TRBD2 (6 bases). This CDR3 has 15 amino acids. Looked up from germline, CDR1 is SGHTA and CDR2 is FQGNSA. Trimming removed 1 base from V and 2 bases from J, with 11 bases in between. The CDR3 sequence: CASSLDRAGQETQYF. The CDR3 DNA sequence: TGTGCCAGCAGCTTAGATCGGGCGGGGCAAGAGACCCAGTACTTC.

This clonotype appeared a few times. The genes are TRBV7-9 and TRBJ1-1; D is perhaps TRBD1 (5 bases). The V and J ends lost 8 bases and 1 base respectively, with 8 bases between them. CDR3 length: 12 residues. CDR1 and CDR2 from the germline V gene are SEHNR and FQNEAQ (reference sequence). CDR3 sequence (DNA): TGTGCCAGCCACGGGACGAACACTGAAGCTTTCTTT. Protein: CASHGTNTEAFF.

The rearrangement joins TRBV7-2 to TRBJ2-1; 11 positions match TRBD2. The V gene end was trimmed by 1 base and the J gene end by 0 bases; junction bases not matched to a gene: 5. In germline, CDR1 is SGHTA, CDR2 FQGNSA. There are 18 residues in the CDR3. The CDR3 sequence: CASSLGLAGRGSYNEQFF. CDR3 DNA: TGTGCCAGCAGCTTAGGACTAGCGGGGAGAGGCTCCTACAATGAGCAGTTCTTC.

The chain joins TRBV7-2 to TRBJ2-3; D perhaps matches TRBD1 (6 bases). CDR3 length: 14 amino acids. Trimming removed 4 bases at V and 0 bases at J, with 8 bases between. Germline CDR1 SGHTA, CDR2 FQGNSA. CDR3 loop: CASSWGHSTDTQYF. The CDR3 DNA reads TGTGCCAGCAGCTGGGGACATAGCACAGATACGCAGTATTTT.

This clonotype has more than one count but fewer than ten. The chain combines TRBV6-5 with TRBJ2-3, with TRBD2 as a possible D gene (7 bases). Trimming took off 2 bases at V and 4 bases at J, with 22 bases between the two ends. The germline gives CDR1 MNHEY, CDR2 SVGAGI. The CDR3 extends over 18 amino acids. The CDR3 nucleotides are TGTGCCAGCAGTTACCCCTCCCCGAGGGGGGGCCCGGCAGATACGCAGTATTTT. This sequence encodes CASSYPSPRGGPADTQYF.

V usage is TRBV7-3 and J usage is TRBJ2-5; D tentatively reads TRBD1 or TRBD2 (6 bases each). The CDR3 runs to 14 residues. Germline V gives CDR1 SGHTA, CDR2 FQGTGA. Trimming cost V 6 bases and J 5 bases, with 16 bases left between them. The DNA for the CDR3 is TGTGCCAGCAGTTCCACCGGGGGCTTGGAGACCCAGTACTTC. Translation gives CASSSTGGLETQYF.

The gene calls are TRBV6-5 and TRBJ1-2; TRBD1 agrees at 8 bases. The V and J ends lost 10 bases and 5 bases, in that order; junction bases with no gene match: 6. The V gene's germline CDR1 is MNHEY and CDR2 SVGAGI. This CDR3 region has 12 residues. As DNA, the CDR3 is TGTGCCACCCATAACAGGGGGTATGGCTACACCTTC. Its translation: CATHNRGYGYTF.

This clonotype was picked up many times. V gene TRBV3-1 combines with J gene TRBJ2-2, with 9 bases that match TRBD1. This CDR3 region has 12 residues. Germline trimming cut 10 bases from V and 7 bases from J; bases unmatched to any gene: 4. Per germline, CDR1 LGHDT and CDR2 YNNKEL (reference sequence). The CDR3 DNA reads TGTGCCACACAGGGGGCAGGCGGGGAGCTGTTTTTT. This encodes CATQGAGGELFF. Using reference TRBV3-1 and TRBJ2-2 for the parts outside the CDR3, the full variable domain is DTAVSQTPKYLVTQMGNDKSIKCEQNLGHDTMYWYKQDSKKFLKIMFSYNNKELIINETVPNRFSPKSPDKAHLNLHINSLELGDSAVYFCATQGAGGELFFGEGSRLTVL.

The rearrangement links TRBV6-5 to TRBJ1-2, with D possibly matching TRBD1 (6 bases). The CDR3 is 17 amino acids. Germline assignment: CDR1 MNHEY and CDR2 SVGAGI. V lost 4 bases to trimming and J lost 5 bases, with 23 bases between them. The CDR3 DNA reads as TGTGCCAGCAGTTTGAATGTCCACCGCTCGAGGGGGTATGGCTACACCTTC. Protein product: CASSLNVHRSRGYGYTF.

The chain couples TRBV29-1 to TRBJ2-3; weak D call: TRBD2 (5 bases). Germline lookup yields CDR1 SQVTM and CDR2 ANQGSEA. V lost 7 bases and J lost 3, with 17 bases in between. The CDR3 has 14 residues. The CDR3 coding sequence is TGCAGCGCCCAATGGTCCCTAGCAACAGATACGCAGTATTTT. This gives the protein CSAQWSLATDTQYF.

This sequence joins TRBV10-3 and TRBJ2-1; D may be TRBD2 (6 bases). Trimming left V 10 bases short and J 0 bases short, with 16 bases between. The CDR3 length is 15 residues. Germline values: CDR1 ENHRY, CDR2 SYGVKD. The CDR3 DNA sequence: TGTGCCACACAATCCGGGACTTACTCCTACAATGAGCAGTTCTTC. Amino acids: CATQSGTYSYNEQFF.

This clonotype was observed at least ten times. CDR3 loop: CASSQGWTGELFF. The CDR3 bases are TGTGCCAGCAGCCAGGGCTGGACCGGGGAGCTGTTTTTT. This sequence joins TRBV3-1 and TRBJ2-2; D remains ambiguous. Germline CDR1 LGHDT, CDR2 YNNKEL (reference sequence). Trimming pared 3 bases from V and 5 bases from J, leaving 7 bases between. This CDR3 spans 13 amino acids.

The chain recombines TRBV12-3 or TRBV12-4 with TRBJ1-5, with D unresolved. Deletions cut 3 bases from V and 2 bases from J, with 17 bases between. CDR3 length: 17 residues. The CDR3 DNA reads as TGTGCCAGCAGTTTTATGGCATCGTGGGGTGGCAATCAGCCCCAGCATTTT. Residues: CASSFMASWGGNQPQHF.

This clonotype was picked up a small number of times. The V call is TRBV5-1, the J call TRBJ2-2, with no clear D. The V end lost 5 bases, the J end lost 3 bases, and 8 bases lay between the germline ends. This CDR3 contains 13 residues. CDR1 SGHRS and CDR2 YFSETQ come from the germline V gene. The CDR3 loop reads CASRVSHTGELFF. DNA for the CDR3: TGCGCCAGCAGGGTTTCCCACACCGGGGAGCTGTTTTTT.

This rearrangement joins TRBV29-1 to TRBJ2-5; D unclear. V was shortened by 4 bases and J by 0 bases, with 9 bases between the two germline ends. The CDR3 is 13 amino acids. Germline V gives CDR1 SQVTM, CDR2 ANQGSEA. The CDR3 here is CSVADGNQETQYF. The CDR3 DNA is TGCAGCGTTGCTGATGGTAACCAAGAGACCCAGTACTTC.

This clonotype was picked up a small number of times. The chain employs TRBV27 and TRBJ2-1; 11 bases agree with TRBD2. Looked up from germline, CDR1 is MNHEY and CDR2 is SMNVEV (reference sequence). The CDR3 covers 18 residues. Trimming took 4 bases from V and 0 from J; bases not matched to a gene: 8. This CDR3 reads CASSSGTSGPSSYNEQFF. In DNA form, the CDR3 reads TGTGCCAGCAGTTCGGGGACTAGCGGCCCGAGCTCCTACAATGAGCAGTTCTTC.

This clonotype was seen only a few times. The rearrangement joins TRBV27 to TRBJ2-1, with D perhaps TRBD1 or TRBD2 (5 bases each). The CDR3 extends over 15 amino acids. Deletions cut 3 bases from V and 6 bases from J, with 15 bases between. Germline loops: CDR1 MNHEY, CDR2 SMNVEV (reference sequence). The CDR3 DNA reads TGTGCCAGCAGTTTTGGGCAGGGACCCTTCAATGAGCAGTTCTTC. Protein product: CASSFGQGPFNEQFF.

This rearrangement joins TRBV9 to TRBJ2-3; 9 bases align to TRBD2. V lost 0 bases to trimming and J lost 0 bases; unmatched junction nucleotides: 5. The CDR3 has 17 residues. CDR1 SGDLS and CDR2 YYNGEE come from the germline V gene. CDR3 loop: CASSVGLAGISTDTQYF. CDR3 nucleotide sequence: TGTGCCAGCAGCGTAGGGCTAGCGGGGATAAGCACAGATACGCAGTATTTT.

J is TRBJ2-5 and V is TRBV7-2, with TRBD2 as a possible D gene (6 bases). Trimming took 4 bases from V and 2 from J, leaving 11 bases between them. CDR3 length: 14 amino acids. Germline V gene lookup returns CDR1 SGHTA and CDR2 FQGNSA. CDR3 nucleotide sequence: TGTGCCAGCAGCTGGAAGCGGGCACAAGAGACCCAGTACTTC. Protein sequence: CASSWKRAQETQYF.

This clonotype was counted a few times. The CDR3 DNA sequence: TGCGCCAGCAGCTTGGAGACAAGGGTCGAGCAGTACTTC. This sequence encodes CASSLETRVEQYF. The genes are TRBV5-1 and TRBJ2-7; no clear D gene. Trimming cost V 0 bases and J 6 bases, with 10 bases left between them. The germline V gene encodes CDR1 SGHRS and CDR2 YFSETQ. The CDR3 consists of 13 residues.